The 20 T cell receptor beta chains given below trace back to one sample, sequenced in a study of Graves' ophthalmopathy and Graves' hyperthyroidism. The TCR beta CDR3 regions underwent amplification from RNA transcripts. HTBI primers primed a first-round RT-PCR, and a second-round multiplex PCR followed. Via MiXCR, TCRdb re-called the multiplex PCR reads, giving one row per CDR3 protein. The profile shows hundreds of thousands of distinct CDR3 sequences, about a fifth of them singletons. Sequenced sample: peripheral blood. The source of these receptors is a woman aged 18-29 years with stable Graves' hyperthyroidism. Some clones in this sample may be carry-over from other donors' samples.

The table lists this clonotype with a few counts. The V call is TRBV18, the J call TRBJ2-7; 9 bases are a match to TRBD1. Trimming cost V 0 bases and J 5 bases; bases outside gene matches: 5. The CDR3 totals 15 residues. CDR1 KGHSH and CDR2 LQKENI come from the germline V gene. The CDR3 loop reads CASSPPGQGSNEQYF. CDR3 coding DNA: TGTGCCAGCTCACCACCGGGACAGGGTTCGAACGAGCAGTACTTC. The whole variable domain, filled in from reference TRBV18 and TRBJ2-7, reads NAGVMQNPRHLVRRRGQEARLRCSPMKGHSHVYWYRQLPEEGLKFMVYLQKENIIDESGMPKERFSAEFPKEGPSILRIQQVVRGDSAAYFCASSPPGQGSNEQYFGPGTRLTVT.

This chain links TRBV6-2 or TRBV6-3 with TRBJ1-1; TRBD1 aligns across 7 bases. CDR3 length: 13 residues. The junction had 4 bases not matched to a gene; V was cut back by 7 bases and J by 2 bases. Germline values: CDR1 MNHEY, CDR2 SVGEGT. The CDR3 DNA follows: TGTGCCAGCATTTCAGGGGGTAACACTGAAGCTTTCTTT. Its protein product is CASISGGNTEAFF.

V usage is TRBV12-3 or TRBV12-4 and J usage is TRBJ2-7; 8 bases agree with TRBD2. This CDR3 comprises 13 residues. V shed 6 bases, J shed 6 bases, and the junction held 7 bases outside the gene matches. For the CDR3, the DNA is TGTGCCAGCAGCCCGGGACGGGGGGGCGAGCAGTACTTC. Translated: CASSPGRGGEQYF.

This clonotype was seen ten or more times. The chain joins TRBV27 to TRBJ1-2; 7 positions match TRBD1. CDR3 size: 14 residues. With V trimmed by 5 bases and J by 7 bases, 10 bases remained unmatched. Germline CDR1 MNHEY, CDR2 SMNVEV (reference sequence). The CDR3 nucleotides read TGTGCCAGCAGTCACCGACAGGGTCCACTTGGCTACACCTTC. This codes for CASSHRQGPLGYTF.

This rearrangement joins TRBV20-1 to TRBJ2-2; D is uncertain. The CDR3 spans 16 residues. The germline V and J ends were trimmed by 1 base and 1 base, with 13 bases remaining between them. Per germline, CDR1 DFQATT and CDR2 SNEGSKA (reference sequence). CDR3 in DNA: TGCAGTGCTAGAGTTCCGGAAGATATGAACACCGGGGAGCTGTTTTTT. Protein sequence: CSARVPEDMNTGELFF.

This clonotype occurred many times. This chain connects TRBV27 to TRBJ1-1; D gene unclear. CDR1 and CDR2 from the germline V gene are MNHEY and SMNVEV (reference sequence). The germline V and J ends were trimmed by 3 bases and 1 base, with 12 bases remaining between them. The CDR3 totals 15 residues. Here the CDR3 reads CASSLAVTPNTEAFF. The CDR3 DNA reads as TGTGCCAGCAGTTTGGCGGTCACTCCGAACACTGAAGCTTTCTTT.

The chain links TRBV5-5 to TRBJ2-2, with no clear D. Germline CDR1 SGHKS, CDR2 YYEKEE (reference sequence). This CDR3 contains 16 residues. Trimming removed 6 bases at V and 0 bases at J, with 15 bases between. The CDR3 nucleotides read TGTGCCAGCAACCTTAATGCTGTCGCGAACACCGGGGAGCTGTTTTTT. This translates into CASNLNAVANTGELFF.

There are many counts of this clonotype. DNA of the CDR3: TGTGCCACTCGTGCGGGATACCAAACCGGGGAGCTGTTTTTT. Its translation is CATRAGYQTGELFF. This chain joins TRBV28 and TRBJ2-2; D is perhaps TRBD2 (6 bases). With 10 bases removed from V and 5 bases from J, the gap between germline ends came to 17 bases. This CDR3 has 14 residues. CDR1 is MDHEN and CDR2 is SYDVKM in the germline V gene.

This clonotype has at least ten counts. The chain joins TRBV27 to TRBJ1-2; the D is unclear. This CDR3 region has 16 residues. With 4 bases removed from V and 4 bases from J, the gap between germline ends came to 19 bases. The germline V gene has CDR1 MNHEY and CDR2 SMNVEV (reference sequence). The CDR3 sequence is CASSSTIGGFGYGYTF. The CDR3 DNA is TGTGCCAGCAGTTCGACGATCGGCGGGTTTGGCTATGGCTACACCTTC.

The V call is TRBV12-3 or TRBV12-4, the J call TRBJ2-5, with D possibly being TRBD1 (6 bases). The V end was cut by 5 bases, the J end by 5 bases, with 12 bases between. The CDR3 is 13 residues long. This CDR3 reads CASSRQARETQYF. As DNA, the CDR3 is TGTGCCAGCAGTCGACAGGCCCGGGAGACCCAGTACTTC.

This clonotype has ten or more counts. This sequence joins TRBV7-9 and TRBJ2-7; 9 bases align to TRBD1. CDR1 and CDR2 from the germline V gene are SEHNR and FQNEAQ (reference sequence). Losses at the gene ends were 11 bases for V and 3 bases for J; bases not matched to a gene: 8. The CDR3 runs to 13 residues. CDR3 in DNA: TGTGCCTCCAATTCGGGACAGGGCTACGAGCAGTACTTC. Translated: CASNSGQGYEQYF.

This clonotype has at least ten counts. CDR3 region: CASSYTGQPQHF. The CDR3 nucleotides read TGTGCCAGCAGCTACACCGGGCAGCCCCAGCATTTT. The chain carries TRBV6-5 and TRBJ1-5; D call uncertain. There are 12 residues in the CDR3. CDR1 is MNHEY, CDR2 SVGAGI, per germline. V was clipped by 6 bases and J by 7 bases, with 10 bases between them.

The chain combines TRBV15 with TRBJ2-7; TRBD1 matches at 9 bases. In germline, CDR1 is LNHNV, CDR2 YYDKDF (reference sequence). Unmatched junction bases numbered 6, after V lost 4 bases and J lost 2 bases. The CDR3 is made up of 15 amino acids. CDR3 amino acids: CATSIEGQGPYEQYF. CDR3 coding DNA: TGTGCCACCAGCATAGAGGGACAGGGACCCTACGAGCAGTACTTC.

This clonotype has a single count. This sequence joins TRBV6-4 and TRBJ2-2; TRBD2 is a possible D gene (6 bases). There are 14 residues in the CDR3. CDR1 MRHNA and CDR2 SNTAGT come from the germline V gene. Trimming shortened V by 7 bases and J by 5 bases, and 14 bases separated the two germline ends. CDR3 DNA: TGTGCCAGCACCTTGGGGGGAGGAACCGGGGAGCTGTTTTTT. Its translation: CASTLGGGTGELFF.

On this clonotype: One junction end does not reproduce the germline sequence, and a read error may be involved. This sequence joins TRBV14 and TRBJ2-7; 9 bases are a match to TRBD2. CDR1 and CDR2 from the germline V gene are SGHDN and FVKESK. This CDR3 region has 16 residues. CDR3 sequence (DNA): TGTGTCAGCAGCCAACTCAAGGTTAGCGGGAGTTACGAGCAGTACTTC. Protein: CVSSQLKVSGSYEQYF.

This clonotype was seen only a few times. This rearrangement joins TRBV6-4 to TRBJ2-2, with 9 bases aligning to TRBD2. Germline trimming cut 6 bases from V and 5 bases from J; bases unmatched to any gene: 13. CDR3 size: 17 residues. In germline, CDR1 is MRHNA, CDR2 SNTAGT. The CDR3 spells CASRTPWGGGDTGELFF. In DNA, the CDR3 is TGTGCCAGCAGGACCCCCTGGGGCGGGGGGGATACCGGGGAGCTGTTTTTT.

This clonotype was recorded many times. The genes are TRBV11-2 and TRBJ2-7; D not resolved. CDR1 and CDR2 from the germline V gene are SGHAT and FQNNGV. CDR3 size: 15 residues. The V end lost 3 bases, the J end lost 2 bases, and 14 bases lay between the germline ends. CDR3 DNA: TGTGCCAGCAGCTTCAGTGGACGGAGAGCCTACGAGCAGTACTTC. Its translation: CASSFSGRRAYEQYF.

Comments on this clonotype: With a much larger clone just one base away, this may be a read error. The V call is TRBV4-1, the J call TRBJ2-5; D uncertain. The CDR3 is made up of 17 amino acids. V was trimmed by 4 bases and J by 0 bases, leaving 18 bases between them. Germline-derived CDR1 and CDR2 are MGHRA and YSYEKL. This chain's CDR3 is CASSRGEFKLNQETQYF. The CDR3 DNA is TGCGCCAGCAGCCGAGGAGAATTCAAGCTTAACCAAGAGACCCAGTACTTC.

This clonotype was recorded many times. The chain combines TRBV12-3 or TRBV12-4 with TRBJ2-4, with D hard to call. This CDR3 is 13 amino acids long. V gave up 5 bases and J gave up 7 bases, with 12 bases separating them. CDR3 residues: CASSTDGPNIQYF. Written as DNA, the CDR3 is TGTGCCAGCAGTACGGACGGCCCCAACATTCAGTACTTC.

The chain uses TRBV20-1 and TRBJ2-7; 9 positions match TRBD1. This CDR3 is 13 amino acids long. V lost 4 bases and J lost 7; bases outside the gene matches: 8. Germline loops: CDR1 DFQATT, CDR2 SNEGSKA (reference sequence). The CDR3 reads CSANSGTGREQYF. The DNA for the CDR3 is TGCAGTGCTAACTCCGGGACAGGGAGGGAGCAGTACTTC.